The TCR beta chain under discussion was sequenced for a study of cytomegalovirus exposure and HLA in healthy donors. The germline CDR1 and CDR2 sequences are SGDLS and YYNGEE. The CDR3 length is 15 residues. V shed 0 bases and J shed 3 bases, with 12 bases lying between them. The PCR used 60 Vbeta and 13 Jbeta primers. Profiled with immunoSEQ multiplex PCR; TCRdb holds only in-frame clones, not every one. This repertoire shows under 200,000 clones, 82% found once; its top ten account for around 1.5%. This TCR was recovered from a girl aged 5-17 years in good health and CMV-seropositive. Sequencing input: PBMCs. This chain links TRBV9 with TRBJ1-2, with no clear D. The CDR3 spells CASSVDVEYDYGYTF. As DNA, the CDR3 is TGTGCCAGCAGCGTAGATGTGGAGTACGACTATGGCTACACCTTC.